This T cell receptor (beta chain) derives from a study of T-cell memory formation after mild COVID-19. Study in general: TCR clusters mostly belonged to single donors.

Germline V gives CDR1 SGHTA, CDR2 FQGNSA. Losses at the gene ends were 5 bases for V and 3 bases for J; bases not matched to a gene: 10. The CDR3 consists of 17 residues. TCRdb re-called the 5' RACE reads with MiXCR, one entry per CDR3 protein. Of approximately 210,000 distinct CDR3 sequences in the sample, approximately 16% were seen once. The source material was PBMCs or a T cell subset sorted from them (not recorded which). The V call is TRBV7-2, the J call TRBJ2-7; the match to TRBD2 covers 13 bases. The sequence was collected from an adult woman who had mild COVID-19 (a few samples of this study predate the infection). Cell type and time point are not known. The CDR3 spells CASSLRGTSGNLYEQYF. CDR3 DNA: TGTGCCAGCAGCCTAAGGGGGACTAGCGGGAACCTCTACGAGCAGTACTTC.